This T cell receptor (beta chain) was observed in a study of cytomegalovirus exposure and HLA in healthy donors. Overall study context: A preliminary data release comprised around 90 million unique TCRs obtained from HLA-typed donors.

In the case of this clone: Its antigen is undetermined.

In the PCR, 60 Vbeta and 13 Jbeta primers were used. Profiling relied on immunoSEQ multiplex PCR, and the TCRdb table lists in-frame clones only, not all of them. This sample has approximately 60,000 clones, with about four fifths found just once. The CDR3 is 11 amino acids. Trimming stripped 5 bases from V and 3 bases from J, with 8 bases between. The V gene's germline CDR1 is GTSNPN and CDR2 SVGIG (reference sequence). Findings and caveats of the study: Available immune exposure information was restricted to CMV serostatus only.

The chain couples TRBV30 to TRBJ2-7; possibly TRBD2 for D (5 bases). The sample was PBMCs. The receptor comes from a man aged 40-49 years in good health and CMV-seronegative. The CDR3: CAWGRGYEQYF. CDR3 nucleotide sequence: TGTGCCTGGGGACGGGGCTACGAGCAGTACTTC.